The rows below give T cell receptor beta chains drawn from one sample of a study of CD8 T cells in Susac syndrome. TCRdb fed the immunoSEQ multiplex PCR reads into MiXCR, producing one record per CDR3 protein. The data contain fewer than 150,000 distinct CDR3 sequences, nearly 95% of them seen just once; the ten biggest clones take up around 0.12%. The specimen was CD4+ T cells from PBMCs. The source of these receptors is a human donor in good health. Each CDR3 is given with its conserved first and last residue. The order of the fields is J gene, CDR3 length, V gene, clone size, D gene, CDR3 DNA, CDR3 protein. D genes are given only for firm matches. Some rows mark clone size as missing; the rest say once, few, many or name a class of expanded clone.

j_call: TRBJ1-3
cdr3_length: 13
v_call: TRBV3-1
clone_size: NA
d_call: NA
cdr3_nt: TGTGCCAGCAGCCGGACGGCTGGAAACACCATATATTTT
cdr3_aa: CASSRTAGNTIYF

j_call: TRBJ1-5
cdr3_length: 13
v_call: TRBV28
clone_size: NA
d_call: NA
cdr3_nt: TGTGCCAGCAGTTTCGGGGGGTATCAGCCCCAGCATTTT
cdr3_aa: CASSFGGYQPQHF

j_call: TRBJ2-5
cdr3_length: 15
v_call: TRBV5-1
clone_size: NA
d_call: NA
cdr3_nt: TGCGCCAGCAGCTTGGAGGACAGAATCCAAGAGACCCAGTACTTC
cdr3_aa: CASSLEDRIQETQYF

j_call: TRBJ2-3
cdr3_length: 12
v_call: TRBV28
clone_size: NA
d_call: TRBD2
cdr3_nt: TGTGCTGTAGCGGGAGACACAGATACGCAGTATTTT
cdr3_aa: CAVAGDTDTQYF

j_call: TRBJ1-2
cdr3_length: 13
v_call: TRBV12-3/TRBV12-4
clone_size: NA
d_call: TRBD1
cdr3_nt: TGTGCCAGCAGCCCGGGCAACAGGGGCGGCTACACCTTC
cdr3_aa: CASSPGNRGGYTF

j_call: TRBJ1-1
cdr3_length: 18
v_call: TRBV7-2
clone_size: NA
d_call: NA
cdr3_nt: TGTGCCAGCAGCTTAGGTTTGGAGGGACGGATAATGAACACTGAAGCTTTCTTT
cdr3_aa: CASSLGLEGRIMNTEAFF

j_call: TRBJ2-4
cdr3_length: 13
v_call: TRBV5-6
clone_size: NA
d_call: NA
cdr3_nt: TGTGCCAGCAGCTTCCCGGGGACGGACATTCAGTACTTC
cdr3_aa: CASSFPGTDIQYF

j_call: TRBJ2-6
cdr3_length: 15
v_call: TRBV27
clone_size: NA
d_call: NA
cdr3_nt: TGTGCCAGCATGGACTGGAGCTCTGGGGCCAACGTCCTGACTTTC
cdr3_aa: CASMDWSSGANVLTF

j_call: TRBJ2-7
cdr3_length: 17
v_call: TRBV11-2
clone_size: NA
d_call: NA
cdr3_nt: TGTGCCAGCAGCTTACTTTCTTTTTCCGGGACTCTCTACGAGCAGTACTTC
cdr3_aa: CASSLLSFSGTLYEQYF

j_call: TRBJ1-1
cdr3_length: 10
v_call: TRBV29-1
clone_size: NA
d_call: NA
cdr3_nt: TGCAGCGGTGCGTACACTGAAGCTTTCTTT
cdr3_aa: CSGAYTEAFF

j_call: TRBJ2-1
cdr3_length: 15
v_call: TRBV5-1
clone_size: NA
d_call: NA
cdr3_nt: TGCGCCAGCAGCTCGCGGACTTCCCGGGACAATGAGCAGTTCTTC
cdr3_aa: CASSSRTSRDNEQFF

j_call: TRBJ2-7
cdr3_length: 12
v_call: TRBV30
clone_size: NA
d_call: TRBD1
cdr3_nt: TGTGCCTGGACAGGGGGCAGATACGAGCAGTACTTC
cdr3_aa: CAWTGGRYEQYF

j_call: TRBJ2-7
cdr3_length: 15
v_call: TRBV30
clone_size: NA
d_call: NA
cdr3_nt: TGTGCCTGGAGTGTACGAGGGGCCGGCTCCTACGAGCAGTACTTC
cdr3_aa: CAWSVRGAGSYEQYF

j_call: TRBJ1-2
cdr3_length: 13
v_call: TRBV3-1
clone_size: once
d_call: NA
cdr3_nt: TGTGCCAGCAGCCAGGAACAGCTCTATGGCTACACCTTC
cdr3_aa: CASSQEQLYGYTF

j_call: TRBJ2-1
cdr3_length: 12
v_call: TRBV6-6
clone_size: NA
d_call: NA
cdr3_nt: TGTGCCAGCAGTTCGGAGGTCAATGAGCAGTTCTTC
cdr3_aa: CASSSEVNEQFF

j_call: TRBJ1-3
cdr3_length: 13
v_call: TRBV18
clone_size: NA
d_call: NA
cdr3_nt: TGTGCCAGCTCAGGCAACTCTGGAAACACCATATATTTT
cdr3_aa: CASSGNSGNTIYF

j_call: TRBJ1-5
cdr3_length: 17
v_call: TRBV6-1
clone_size: NA
d_call: TRBD1
cdr3_nt: TGTGCCAGCAGTCCCCGACAGGGACAATATAGCAATCAGCCCCAGCATTTT
cdr3_aa: CASSPRQGQYSNQPQHF

j_call: TRBJ2-1
cdr3_length: 15
v_call: TRBV6-5
clone_size: NA
d_call: TRBD2
cdr3_nt: TGTGCCAGCAGCCGAGCGGGAGACTTTATTGGTGAGCAGTTCTTC
cdr3_aa: CASSRAGDFIGEQFF

j_call: TRBJ2-1
cdr3_length: 16
v_call: TRBV24-1
clone_size: NA
d_call: NA
cdr3_nt: TGTGCCACCAGTGGGAAGGGGCGACTCTCCTACAATGAGCAGTTCTTC
cdr3_aa: CATSGKGRLSYNEQFF

j_call: TRBJ2-1
cdr3_length: 15
v_call: TRBV5-6
clone_size: NA
d_call: NA
cdr3_nt: TGTGCCAGCACCTGGGGTCGGTCAACCTACAATGAGCAGTTCTTC
cdr3_aa: CASTWGRSTYNEQFF

j_call: TRBJ2-7
cdr3_length: 14
v_call: TRBV19
clone_size: NA
d_call: TRBD2
cdr3_nt: TGTGCCAGTAGCGTGGGACTAGCGGACTACGAGCAGTACTTC
cdr3_aa: CASSVGLADYEQYF

j_call: TRBJ2-2
cdr3_length: 14
v_call: TRBV9
clone_size: NA
d_call: NA
cdr3_nt: TGTGCCAGCAGCGTAGGGAAGGGGTCCGGGGAGCTGTTTTTT
cdr3_aa: CASSVGKGSGELFF

j_call: TRBJ1-2
cdr3_length: 12
v_call: TRBV7-9
clone_size: NA
d_call: NA
cdr3_nt: TGTGCCAGCAGCACTACCAAGGATGGCTACACCTTC
cdr3_aa: CASSTTKDGYTF

j_call: TRBJ2-1
cdr3_length: 15
v_call: TRBV29-1
clone_size: NA
d_call: TRBD1
cdr3_nt: TGCAGCGTTGCAACTCAAACAGGGGGGACTTCTGAGCAGTTCTTC
cdr3_aa: CSVATQTGGTSEQFF

j_call: TRBJ2-1
cdr3_length: 14
v_call: TRBV6-6
clone_size: NA
d_call: NA
cdr3_nt: TGTGCCAGCAGTTACTCGCGCGTATACAATGAGCAGTTCTTC
cdr3_aa: CASSYSRVYNEQFF

j_call: TRBJ2-7
cdr3_length: 16
v_call: TRBV18
clone_size: NA
d_call: TRBD2
cdr3_nt: TGTGCCAGCCAAGGGACTAGCGGGAGTTATTTCCACGAGCAGTACTTC
cdr3_aa: CASQGTSGSYFHEQYF

j_call: TRBJ1-1
cdr3_length: 14
v_call: TRBV27
clone_size: once
d_call: NA
cdr3_nt: TGTGCCAGCAGCGAATGGACGACGAGAAATGAAGCTTTCTTT
cdr3_aa: CASSEWTTRNEAFF

j_call: TRBJ2-5
cdr3_length: 13
v_call: TRBV12-3/TRBV12-4
clone_size: NA
d_call: NA
cdr3_nt: TGTGCCAGCAGTCTGGACAGCAAAGAGACCCAGTACTTC
cdr3_aa: CASSLDSKETQYF

j_call: TRBJ2-7
cdr3_length: 16
v_call: TRBV5-6
clone_size: NA
d_call: NA
cdr3_nt: TGTGCCAGCAGCCGCTATAGGGAAACAGGGAAGTGGGAGCAGTACTTC
cdr3_aa: CASSRYRETGKWEQYF

j_call: TRBJ2-7
cdr3_length: 16
v_call: TRBV4-1
clone_size: NA
d_call: TRBD1
cdr3_nt: TGCGCCAGCAGCCAAGATCTGGGACAGGGCCTCTACGAGCAGTACTTC
cdr3_aa: CASSQDLGQGLYEQYF

j_call: TRBJ1-1
cdr3_length: 11
v_call: TRBV29-1
clone_size: once
d_call: TRBD1
cdr3_nt: TGCAGCGGGACAGGGAACACTGAAGCTTTCTTT
cdr3_aa: CSGTGNTEAFF

j_call: TRBJ1-2
cdr3_length: 13
v_call: TRBV6-6
clone_size: NA
d_call: NA
cdr3_nt: TGTGCCAGCAGTTCTGCGGAAGTGGGGGGCTACACCTTC
cdr3_aa: CASSSAEVGGYTF

j_call: TRBJ2-4
cdr3_length: 15
v_call: TRBV6-5
clone_size: NA
d_call: NA
cdr3_nt: TGTGCCAGCAGACCCAGGGCTGTAGCCAAAAACATTCAGTACTTC
cdr3_aa: CASRPRAVAKNIQYF

j_call: TRBJ2-7
cdr3_length: 15
v_call: TRBV5-1
clone_size: NA
d_call: NA
cdr3_nt: TGCGCCAGCAGCCCCACAGCCACGAGCTCCTACGAGCAGTACTTC
cdr3_aa: CASSPTATSSYEQYF

j_call: TRBJ2-1
cdr3_length: 15
v_call: TRBV6-5
clone_size: NA
d_call: TRBD2
cdr3_nt: TGTGCCAGCAGTTACTCGGGGACTAGCGGCAATGAGCAGTTCTTC
cdr3_aa: CASSYSGTSGNEQFF

j_call: TRBJ2-1
cdr3_length: 16
v_call: TRBV2
clone_size: once
d_call: TRBD2
cdr3_nt: TGTGCCAGCAGTGACCTAGCGGGAGGCTCCTACAATGAGCAGTTCTTC
cdr3_aa: CASSDLAGGSYNEQFF

j_call: TRBJ2-1
cdr3_length: 16
v_call: TRBV29-1
clone_size: NA
d_call: TRBD2
cdr3_nt: TGCAGCGTTGAATTTAGCGGGAGGGCATCCTACAATGAGCAGTTCTTC
cdr3_aa: CSVEFSGRASYNEQFF

j_call: TRBJ2-2
cdr3_length: 14
v_call: TRBV7-9
clone_size: NA
d_call: NA
cdr3_nt: TGTGCCAGCAGCTTAGGGTCTAAAGACGGGGAGCTGTTTTTT
cdr3_aa: CASSLGSKDGELFF

j_call: TRBJ2-1
cdr3_length: 16
v_call: TRBV5-1
clone_size: NA
d_call: NA
cdr3_nt: TGCGCCAGCAGCTTGTCCGGGGCCTCTGGGGTCAATGAGCAGTTCTTC
cdr3_aa: CASSLSGASGVNEQFF

j_call: TRBJ2-1
cdr3_length: 12
v_call: TRBV9
clone_size: NA
d_call: NA
cdr3_nt: TGTGCCAGCAGCGTAGAGGGGCGAAGGGAGTTCTTC
cdr3_aa: CASSVEGRREFF

j_call: TRBJ2-2
cdr3_length: 17
v_call: TRBV14
clone_size: NA
d_call: NA
cdr3_nt: TGTGCCAGCAGCCTTCAATACAGGGCGACGAACACCGGGGAGCTGTTTTTT
cdr3_aa: CASSLQYRATNTGELFF

j_call: TRBJ2-3
cdr3_length: 14
v_call: TRBV29-1
clone_size: NA
d_call: NA
cdr3_nt: TGCAGCGTTGGCGGACCAGGGGTGGCAGATACGCAGTATTTT
cdr3_aa: CSVGGPGVADTQYF

j_call: TRBJ1-2
cdr3_length: 17
v_call: TRBV27
clone_size: NA
d_call: NA
cdr3_nt: TGTGCCAGCAGTTTGGGGGGGCCAGGCCTTACCACCTATGGCTACACCTTC
cdr3_aa: CASSLGGPGLTTYGYTF

j_call: TRBJ1-1
cdr3_length: 11
v_call: TRBV20-1
clone_size: NA
d_call: NA
cdr3_nt: TGCAGCATTCAAGGGAACACTGAAGCTTTCTTT
cdr3_aa: CSIQGNTEAFF

j_call: TRBJ2-2
cdr3_length: 13
v_call: TRBV6-2/TRBV6-3
clone_size: NA
d_call: NA
cdr3_nt: TGTGCCACGCGTTGGAGAGGTGCCGGGGAGCTGTTTTTT
cdr3_aa: CATRWRGAGELFF

j_call: TRBJ1-1
cdr3_length: 15
v_call: TRBV28
clone_size: NA
d_call: NA
cdr3_nt: TGTGCCAGCAGTCCCCCAAAGGGGGTGAACACTGAAGCTTTCTTT
cdr3_aa: CASSPPKGVNTEAFF

j_call: TRBJ1-5
cdr3_length: 15
v_call: TRBV19
clone_size: NA
d_call: NA
cdr3_nt: TGTGCCAGTAGCAGCACGCGCAGCGGAAATCAGCCCCAGCATTTT
cdr3_aa: CASSSTRSGNQPQHF

j_call: TRBJ2-1
cdr3_length: 14
v_call: TRBV7-9
clone_size: NA
d_call: NA
cdr3_nt: TGTGCCAGCGCATTGCTGCGGAGGGACGGAAAGCAGTTCTTC
cdr3_aa: CASALLRRDGKQFF

j_call: TRBJ2-6
cdr3_length: 14
v_call: TRBV28
clone_size: NA
d_call: NA
cdr3_nt: TGTGCCAGCAGAGACAGGTCTGGGGCCAACGTCCTGACTTTC
cdr3_aa: CASRDRSGANVLTF

j_call: TRBJ2-5
cdr3_length: 11
v_call: TRBV29-1
clone_size: NA
d_call: NA
cdr3_nt: TGCAGCGTTGAAAATACGAAGACCCAGTACTTC
cdr3_aa: CSVENTKTQYF